The text below deals with one TCR beta chain. The target antigen is unknown. This sample is drawn from a study of cytomegalovirus exposure and HLA in healthy donors. Trimming took 5 bases from V and 3 from J, leaving 16 bases between them. The CDR3 runs to 15 residues. CDR1 and CDR2 (germline): SGHTA, FQGNSA. General study points: DRB1 had the most TCR associations and HLA-C the fewest, a later analysis found, with rates varying by HLA locus. Exclusion as indistinguishable affected some V segments, including TRBV6-2 and TRBV6-3.

Amplification used 60 Vbeta primers and 13 Jbeta primers. The table came from immunoSEQ multiplex PCR; TCRdb's copy has only in-frame clones and leaves some out. Among 150,000 to 200,000 clones listed, over 70% were seen once. This chain connects TRBV7-2 to TRBJ1-2, with D perhaps matching TRBD1 (5 bases). Material for sequencing was PBMCs. This TCR was sampled from a male donor in good health and CMV-seronegative. The CDR3 region is CASSNQLDRYYGYTF. The CDR3 coding sequence is TGTGCCAGCAGCAACCAACTCGACAGATACTATGGCTACACCTTC.